The 4 T cell receptor beta chains reported below all come from one sample, sequenced in a study of metastatic and nonmetastatic thyroid tumors. Ahead of thyroid surgery, no patient had received treatment of any kind. MiXCR re-clonotyped the PCR reads for TCRdb. The sample records roughly 20,000 clones, roughly a third being singletons. Sequences were obtained from tumor tissue. All receptors come from a female donor with papillary thyroid cancer or a benign thyroid nodule (not recorded which). Some clones in this sample may be carry-over from other donors' samples.

This clone was recorded a few times. V is TRBV28 and J is TRBJ1-2; 12 bases line up with TRBD1. The CDR3 is 15 residues long. V lost 7 bases, J lost 4 bases, and 7 bases stayed unmatched. CDR1 is MDHEN and CDR2 is SYDVKM in the germline V gene. DNA of the CDR3: TGTGCCAGCACTCCCGGGACAGGGGGCGCCTATGGCTACACCTTC. Its protein is CASTPGTGGAYGYTF.

This clone has only one observation. This sequence joins TRBV20-1 and TRBJ2-7; 9 bases agree with TRBD2. The CDR3 length is 13 residues. The V and J ends lost 7 bases and 1 base, in that order; junction bases with no gene match: 5. The germline gives CDR1 DFQATT, CDR2 SNEGSKA (reference sequence). CDR3 bases: TGCAGTGTTGGCGGGAGGGCTTCCTACGAGCAGTACTTC. Its protein is CSVGGRASYEQYF.

This clone was observed a few times. The J gene is TRBJ1-3, the V gene TRBV6-2 or TRBV6-3; D remains unclear. The CDR3 loop spans 14 amino acids. Germline CDR1 reads MNHEY; CDR2 reads SVGEGT. V was trimmed by 2 bases and J by 0 bases, leaving 5 bases between them. The DNA for the CDR3 is TGTGCCAGCAGTTACGACGTCTCTGGAAACACCATATATTTT. Protein sequence: CASSYDVSGNTIYF.

This chain joins TRBV20-1 and TRBJ1-4; D remains unclear. The germline gives CDR1 DFQATT, CDR2 SNEGSKA (reference sequence). Trimming removed 0 bases from V and 0 bases from J, with 14 bases in between. The CDR3 length is 17 residues. The CDR3 nucleotides read TGCAGTGCTAGAGACTTTCTCAGCGCGGCAACTAATGAAAAACTGTTTTTT. Its translation is CSARDFLSAATNEKLFF.